The 3 T cell receptor beta chains reported below all come from one sample, sequenced in a study of tumor-infiltrating lymphocytes in primary liver carcinoma. The template, about 500 ng total RNA, yielded TCR beta cDNA made with a constant-region primer. Researchers made the TCR beta libraries by running three nested multiplex PCR rounds with slightly modified ARM-PCR. TRBV1-TRBV30 forward and Cbeta reverse primers drove the first two approximately 10-cycle rounds. In TCRdb, the multiplex PCR reads were re-called with MiXCR into one record per CDR3 protein. The table shows under 200,000 distinct CDR3 sequences, with 70% to 90% occurring only once. Taking about 20-31 mg of unsorted bulk tissue, the authors co-extracted RNA and DNA. Sequencing was done on a sample of tumor tissue from primary liver carcinoma. The receptors shown here come from a man aged 40-55 years with primary liver carcinoma and hepatitis B virus infection.

Remarks on this clonotype: Lacking the conserved final phenylalanine or tryptophan, this CDR3 likely reflects a read error. The chain carries TRBV30 and TRBJ2-1; 12 nucleotides agree with TRBD2. CDR1 and CDR2 from the germline V gene are GTSNPN and SVGIG (reference sequence). The CDR3 runs 14 residues. The CDR3 nucleotides are TGTGCCCGGAGGCTAGCGGGAGGGTCAGGTGAGCAGTTCTCC. Protein sequence: CARRLAGGSGEQFS.

With respect to this clonotype: At one boundary the junction diverges from the germline segment, which might be a read error. The chain joins TRBV13 to TRBJ2-1; D may correspond to TRBD1 or TRBD2 (5 bases each). This CDR3 contains 16 residues. Germline CDR1 and CDR2: PRHDT and FYEKMQ (reference sequence). CDR3 residues: CASNLGDLGRGNEHFF. For the CDR3, the DNA is TGTGCCAGCAACTTAGGGGACCTGGGAAGGGGCAATGAGCACTTCTTC.

As for this clonotype: This may be a read error, as it is one base from a much larger clone. The V gene is TRBV30, the J gene TRBJ2-1; 11 bases agree with TRBD2. V dropped 4 bases and J dropped 9; count of bases not matched to a gene: 14. CDR3 size: 16 residues. Germline CDR1 GTSNPN, CDR2 SVGIG (reference sequence). The CDR3 reads CAWNGSGRADGAEQFF. The DNA for the CDR3 is TGTGCCTGGAATGGTAGCGGGAGGGCCGATGGCGCTGAGCAGTTCTTC.